This TCR beta chain was captured by sequencing in a study of OX40 agonist ivuxolimab in advanced cancers. Profiled with immunoSEQ multiplex PCR; TCRdb holds only in-frame clones, not every one. Counted here are some 11,000 clones, around nine tenths occurring once; the ten biggest clones make up around 28%. This receptor was taken from an adult with an advanced solid tumor such as melanoma, head and neck, liver or kidney cancer. Material: CD4+ or CD8+ T cells sorted from blood, obtained in a trial of the OX40 agonist ivuxolimab.

The CDR3 DNA reads as TGTGCCCCCCCGGCGGGAGAAGGGGATACGCAGTATTTT. Its translation is CAPPAGEGDTQYF. The rearrangement uses TRBV9 and TRBJ2-3; 7 bases are shared with TRBD2. The V and J ends lost 10 bases and 6 bases, in that order; junction bases with no gene match: 11. Looked up from germline, CDR1 is SGDLS and CDR2 is YYNGEE. The CDR3 is made up of 13 amino acids.